This T cell receptor (beta chain) was identified in a study of CD8 T cell repertoires and HIV-1 epitope variants. Turning to the study itself: Controls were a CMV, EBV and flu pool, Ebola AY9, and no peptide. Epitopes were three Gag families plus Nef HW9 and YT9. The baseline condition was 1M T cells left uncultured.

Concerning this clone itself: The target antigen is unknown.

Profiling relied on immunoSEQ multiplex PCR, and the TCRdb table lists in-frame clones only, not all of them. Of 4,800 or so clones listed, approximately 70% are singletons. V was pared by 6 bases and J by 2 bases, with 8 bases between. The CDR3 is 13 amino acids. The germline CDR1 and CDR2 sequences are ENHRY and SYGVKD. The sequenced sample was cultured CD8+ T cells derived from PBMCs. The rearrangement joins TRBV10-3 to TRBJ2-1; D call uncertain. The source is a male donor with HIV. CDR3 bases: TGTGCCATCAGCCCCCCAACCTACAATGAGCAGTTCTTC. Translated: CAISPPTYNEQFF.